This TCR beta chain derives from a study of response to subunit inactivated influenza vaccine. With 6 bases clipped from V and 0 bases from J, the junction kept 7 bases outside the gene matches. The CDR3 spans 16 residues. CDR1 MNHNS and CDR2 SASEGT come from the germline V gene. TCRdb re-derived calls from the RT-PCR reads in MiXCR, one entry per CDR3 protein. The sample includes more than 200,000 distinct CDR3 sequences, 12% of them seen just once. The V gene is TRBV6-1, the J gene TRBJ2-1; 8 bases agree with TRBD2. The specimen comprised non-naive T cells sorted from PBMCs, sampled around 15 days before vaccination. This TCR was recovered from a man over 45 who received an inactivated influenza vaccine. The CDR3, as DNA: TGTGCCAGCAGACCCCAGCGGGAGAGCTCCTACAATGAGCAGTTCTTC. Translated, it gives CASRPQRESSYNEQFF.